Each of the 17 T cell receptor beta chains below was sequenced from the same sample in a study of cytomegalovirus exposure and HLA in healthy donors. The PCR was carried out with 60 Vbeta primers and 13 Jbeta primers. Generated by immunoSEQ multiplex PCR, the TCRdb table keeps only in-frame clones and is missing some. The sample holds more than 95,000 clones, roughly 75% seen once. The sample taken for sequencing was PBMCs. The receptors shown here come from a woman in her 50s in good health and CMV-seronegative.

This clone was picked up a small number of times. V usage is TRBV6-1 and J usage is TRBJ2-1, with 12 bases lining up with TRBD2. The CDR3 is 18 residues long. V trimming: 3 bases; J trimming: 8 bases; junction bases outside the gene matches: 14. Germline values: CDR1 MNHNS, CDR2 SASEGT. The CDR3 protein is CASSEGRLAGGIRDEQFF. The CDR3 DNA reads TGTGCCAGCAGTGAGGGTAGGCTAGCGGGAGGGATTCGGGATGAGCAGTTCTTC.

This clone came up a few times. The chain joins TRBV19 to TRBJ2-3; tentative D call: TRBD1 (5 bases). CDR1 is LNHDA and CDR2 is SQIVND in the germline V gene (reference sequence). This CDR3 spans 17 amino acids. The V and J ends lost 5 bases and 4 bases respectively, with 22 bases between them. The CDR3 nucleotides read TGTGCCAGTAGTTCGACCACATCTCAGGGTCAGGCAGATACGCAGTATTTT. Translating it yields CASSSTTSQGQADTQYF.

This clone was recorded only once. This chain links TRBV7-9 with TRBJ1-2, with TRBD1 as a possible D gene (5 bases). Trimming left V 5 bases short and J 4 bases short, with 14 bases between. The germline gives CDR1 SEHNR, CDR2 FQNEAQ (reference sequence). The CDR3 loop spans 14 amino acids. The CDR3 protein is CASSTAGSPYGYTF. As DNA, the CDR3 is TGTGCCAGCAGCACAGCAGGGTCCCCCTATGGCTACACCTTC. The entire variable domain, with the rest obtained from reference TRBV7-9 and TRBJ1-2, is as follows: DTGVSQNPRHKITKRGQNVTFRCDPISEHNRLYWYRQTLGQGPEFLTYFQNEAQLEKSRLLSDRFSAERPKGSFSTLEIQRTEQGDSAMYLCASSTAGSPYGYTFGSGTRLTVV.

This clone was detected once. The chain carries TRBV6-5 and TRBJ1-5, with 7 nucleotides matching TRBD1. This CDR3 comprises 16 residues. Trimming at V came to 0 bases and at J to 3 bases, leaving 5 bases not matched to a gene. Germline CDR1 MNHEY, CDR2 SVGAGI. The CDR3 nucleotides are TGTGCCAGCAGTTACTCTGCCGACAGGGCCAATCAGCCCCAGCATTTT. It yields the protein CASSYSADRANQPQHF.

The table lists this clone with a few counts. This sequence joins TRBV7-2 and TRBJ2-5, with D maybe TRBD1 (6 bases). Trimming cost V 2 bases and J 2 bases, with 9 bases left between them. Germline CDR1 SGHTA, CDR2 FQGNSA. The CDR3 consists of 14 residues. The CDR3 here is CASSLFGQQETQYF. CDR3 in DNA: TGTGCCAGCAGCTTATTCGGACAGCAAGAGACCCAGTACTTC.

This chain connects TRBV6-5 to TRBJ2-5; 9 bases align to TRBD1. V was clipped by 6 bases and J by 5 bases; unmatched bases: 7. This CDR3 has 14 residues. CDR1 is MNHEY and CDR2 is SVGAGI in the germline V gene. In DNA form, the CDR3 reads TGTGCCAGCAGGCCGGGACAGGGATGGGAGACCCAGTACTTC. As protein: CASRPGQGWETQYF.

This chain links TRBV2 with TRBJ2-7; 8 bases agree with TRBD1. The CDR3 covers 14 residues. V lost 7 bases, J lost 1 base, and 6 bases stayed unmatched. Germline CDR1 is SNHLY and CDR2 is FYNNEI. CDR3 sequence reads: CASKPGQASYEQYF. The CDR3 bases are TGTGCCAGCAAACCGGGACAGGCGTCCTACGAGCAGTACTTC.

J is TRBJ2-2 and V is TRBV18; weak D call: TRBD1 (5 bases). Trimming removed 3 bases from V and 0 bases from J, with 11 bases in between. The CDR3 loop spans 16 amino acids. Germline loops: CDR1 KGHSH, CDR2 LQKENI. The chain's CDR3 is CASSPLGATNTGELFF. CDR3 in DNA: TGTGCCAGCTCACCGCTAGGGGCCACGAACACCGGGGAGCTGTTTTTT.

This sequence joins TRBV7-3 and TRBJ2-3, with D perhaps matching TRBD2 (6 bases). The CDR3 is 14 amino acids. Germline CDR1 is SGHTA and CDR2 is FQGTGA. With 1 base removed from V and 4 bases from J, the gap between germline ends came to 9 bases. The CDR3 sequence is CASSLNGGSDTQYF. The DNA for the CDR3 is TGTGCCAGCAGCTTAAATGGGGGGTCAGATACGCAGTATTTT.

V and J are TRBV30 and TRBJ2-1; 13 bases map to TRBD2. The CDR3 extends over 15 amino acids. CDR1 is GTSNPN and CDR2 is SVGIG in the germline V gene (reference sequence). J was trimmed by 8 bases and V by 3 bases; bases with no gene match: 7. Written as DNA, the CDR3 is TGTGCCTGGAGGGAGGGACTAGCGGGAATTGATGAGCAGTTCTTC. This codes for CAWREGLAGIDEQFF. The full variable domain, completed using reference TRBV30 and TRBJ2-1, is SQTIHQWPATLVQPVGSPLSLECTVEGTSNPNLYWYRQAAGRGLQLLFYSVGIGQISSEVPQNLSASRPQDRQFILSSKKLLLSDSGFYLCAWREGLAGIDEQFFGPGTRLTVL.

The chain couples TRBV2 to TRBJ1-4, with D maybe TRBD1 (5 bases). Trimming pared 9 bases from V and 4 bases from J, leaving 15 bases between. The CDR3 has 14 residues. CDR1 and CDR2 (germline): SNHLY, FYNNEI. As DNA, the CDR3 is TGTGCCAGTAAAAGACAGCAAATTAATGAAAAACTGTTTTTT. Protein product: CASKRQQINEKLFF.

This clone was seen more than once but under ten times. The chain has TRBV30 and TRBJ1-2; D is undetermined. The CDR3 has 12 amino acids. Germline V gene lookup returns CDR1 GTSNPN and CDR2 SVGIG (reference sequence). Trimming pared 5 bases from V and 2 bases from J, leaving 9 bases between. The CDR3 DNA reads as TGTGCCTGGGACCGAGGAAACTATGGCTACACCTTC. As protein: CAWDRGNYGYTF.

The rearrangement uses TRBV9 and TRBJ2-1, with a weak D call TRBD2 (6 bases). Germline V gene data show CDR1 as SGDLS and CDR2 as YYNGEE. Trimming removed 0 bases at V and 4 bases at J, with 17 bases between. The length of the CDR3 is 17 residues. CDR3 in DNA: TGTGCCAGCAGCGTAGGGAATAGCGGCCGATCGTACAATGAGCAGTTCTTC. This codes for CASSVGNSGRSYNEQFF.

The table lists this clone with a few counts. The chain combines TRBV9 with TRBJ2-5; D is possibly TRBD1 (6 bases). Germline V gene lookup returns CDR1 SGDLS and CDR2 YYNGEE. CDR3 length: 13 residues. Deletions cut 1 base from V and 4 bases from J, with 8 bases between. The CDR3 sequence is CASSVSGVETQYF. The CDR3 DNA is TGTGCCAGCAGCGTATCAGGGGTAGAGACCCAGTACTTC.

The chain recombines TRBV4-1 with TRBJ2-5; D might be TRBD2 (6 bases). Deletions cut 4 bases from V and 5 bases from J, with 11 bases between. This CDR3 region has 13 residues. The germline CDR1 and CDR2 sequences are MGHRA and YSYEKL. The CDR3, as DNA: TGCGCCAGCAGCCGCCTTGCGGGGGAGACCCAGTACTTC. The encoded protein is CASSRLAGETQYF.

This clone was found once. CDR3 sequence reads: CASSVFTGAGEQFF. In nucleotides, the CDR3 is TGTGCCAGCAGCGTATTCACAGGGGCGGGTGAGCAGTTCTTC. The chain combines TRBV9 with TRBJ2-1; 7 bases line up with TRBD1. The CDR3 runs 14 residues. J was trimmed by 9 bases and V by 1 base; bases with no gene match: 7. CDR1 and CDR2 (germline): SGDLS, YYNGEE. Full variable domain (outside the CDR3, taken from reference TRBV9 and TRBJ2-1): DSGVTQTPKHLITATGQRVTLRCSPRSGDLSVYWYQQSLDQGLQFLIQYYNGEERAKGNILERFSAQQFPDLHSELNLSSLELGDSALYFCASSVFTGAGEQFFGPGTRLTVL.

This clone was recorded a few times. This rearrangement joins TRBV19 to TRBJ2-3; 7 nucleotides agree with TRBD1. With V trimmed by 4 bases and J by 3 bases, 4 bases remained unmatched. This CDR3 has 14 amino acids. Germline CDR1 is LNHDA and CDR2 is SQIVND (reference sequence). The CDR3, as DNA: TGTGCCAGTAGTAAGGGACAGACAACAGATACGCAGTATTTT. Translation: CASSKGQTTDTQYF.